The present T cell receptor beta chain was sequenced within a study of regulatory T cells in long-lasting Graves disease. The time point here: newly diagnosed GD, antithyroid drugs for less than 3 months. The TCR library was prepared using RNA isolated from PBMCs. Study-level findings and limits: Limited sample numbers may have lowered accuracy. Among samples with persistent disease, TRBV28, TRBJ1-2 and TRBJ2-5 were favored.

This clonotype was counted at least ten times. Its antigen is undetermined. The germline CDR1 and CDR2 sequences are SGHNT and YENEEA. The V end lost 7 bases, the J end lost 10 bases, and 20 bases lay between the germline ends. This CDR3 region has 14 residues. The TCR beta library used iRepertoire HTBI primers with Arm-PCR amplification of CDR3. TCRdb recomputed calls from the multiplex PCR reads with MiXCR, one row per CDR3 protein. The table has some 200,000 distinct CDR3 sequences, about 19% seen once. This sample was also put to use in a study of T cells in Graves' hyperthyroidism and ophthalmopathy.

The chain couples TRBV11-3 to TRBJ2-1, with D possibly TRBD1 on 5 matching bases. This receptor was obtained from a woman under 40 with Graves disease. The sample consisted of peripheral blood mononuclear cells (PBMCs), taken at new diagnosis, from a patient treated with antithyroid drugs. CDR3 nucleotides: TGTGCCAGCAAAGGCAGGGTAGGCGGCACGGAGCAGTTCTTC. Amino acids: CASKGRVGGTEQFF.